This passage covers 9 T cell receptor beta chains from one sample sequenced in a study of CD8 T cell repertoires and HIV-1 epitope variants. TCRdb keeps only in-frame clones here, not all; method: immunoSEQ multiplex PCR. The table shows roughly 5,000 clones, with roughly 65% occurring only once. The antigens for these receptors are not known. Sequencing input: cultured CD8+ T cells derived from PBMCs. The receptors stem from a male donor with HIV.

This clone was recorded a few times. DNA for the CDR3: TGTGCCAGCAGTTCACGGGAGGCCTACGAGCAGTACTTC. It encodes CASSSREAYEQYF. V usage is TRBV28 and J usage is TRBJ2-7; TRBD2 matches at 7 bases. The CDR3 loop spans 13 amino acids. The V gene's germline CDR1 is MDHEN and CDR2 SYDVKM. V gave up 4 bases and J gave up 2 bases; unmatched junction bases: 2. Combining the CDR3 with reference TRBV28 and TRBJ2-7 gives the whole variable domain DVKVTQSSRYLVKRTGEKVFLECVQDMDHENMFWYRQDPGLGLRLIYFSYDVKMKEKGDIPEGYSVSREKKERFSLILESASTNQTSMYLCASSSREAYEQYFGPGTRLTVT.

The chain employs TRBV2 and TRBJ2-5; D not resolved. The V gene's germline CDR1 is SNHLY and CDR2 FYNNEI. The CDR3 spans 14 residues. Between the trimmed V and J ends, which lost 2 bases and 3 bases, there was a span of 10 bases. As DNA, the CDR3 is TGTGCCAGCAGTGAATACAGCGAAGAAGAGACCCAGTACTTC. Protein sequence: CASSEYSEEETQYF.

In this sample, this clone turned up a few times. This chain connects TRBV28 to TRBJ1-5; D unclear. This CDR3 region has 17 residues. CDR1 and CDR2 from the germline V gene are MDHEN and SYDVKM. The V end lost 7 bases, the J end lost 0 bases, and 19 bases lay between the germline ends. The CDR3 DNA reads as TGTGCCAGCAATTCGGACGCCTGGCCCTATAGCAATCAGCCCCAGCATTTT. Encoded protein: CASNSDAWPYSNQPQHF.

In this sample, this clone turned up once. This rearrangement joins TRBV10-2 to TRBJ1-2, with TRBD1 matching 9 bases. Germline values: CDR1 WSHSY, CDR2 SAAADI. V trimming: 3 bases; J trimming: 8 bases; junction bases outside the gene matches: 4. This CDR3 contains 13 residues. The CDR3 reads CASSDGTGSGYTF. CDR3 DNA: TGCGCCAGCAGTGACGGGACAGGGAGCGGCTACACCTTC.

This clone was seen a few times. The J gene is TRBJ2-1, the V gene TRBV7-9, with D uncertain. The V gene's germline CDR1 is SEHNR and CDR2 FQNEAQ (reference sequence). The V and J ends lost 6 bases and 4 bases respectively, with 13 bases between them. The length of the CDR3 is 14 residues. The CDR3 DNA is TGTGCCAGCAGGCCCAATAGTGGGTACAATGAGCAGTTCTTC. This translates into CASRPNSGYNEQFF.

The J gene is TRBJ1-2, the V gene TRBV6-5, with D possibly TRBD1 on 5 matching bases. Germline V lookup: CDR1 MNHEY, CDR2 SVGAGI. Trimming stripped 2 bases from V and 2 bases from J, with 9 bases between. The CDR3 totals 14 residues. The CDR3 here is CASSYGTGNYGYTF. The CDR3 DNA sequence: TGTGCCAGCAGTTACGGGACGGGGAACTATGGCTACACCTTC.

In this sample, this clone turned up a few times. The chain uses TRBV27 and TRBJ2-7, with TRBD1 matching 7 bases. Germline V gene data show CDR1 as MNHEY and CDR2 as SMNVEV (reference sequence). The V and J ends lost 6 bases and 3 bases, in that order; junction bases with no gene match: 8. This CDR3 comprises 14 residues. In DNA form, the CDR3 reads TGTGCCAGCAGGTGGGACGACAGGGACTACGAGCAGTACTTC. The encoded protein is CASRWDDRDYEQYF.

This rearrangement joins TRBV6-1 to TRBJ2-1, with a weak D call TRBD2 (5 bases). The CDR3 is 16 residues long. V gave up 3 bases and J gave up 5 bases, with 17 bases separating them. Germline V lookup: CDR1 MNHNS, CDR2 SASEGT. For the CDR3, the DNA is TGTGCCAGCAGTGACTACCATCCTGCGGGTCACAATGAGCAGTTCTTC. It specifies CASSDYHPAGHNEQFF.

This clone has a single count. The chain joins TRBV7-9 to TRBJ1-3; D gene ambiguous. The germline gives CDR1 SEHNR, CDR2 FQNEAQ (reference sequence). V was trimmed by 7 bases and J by 7 bases, leaving 17 bases between them. The CDR3 loop spans 14 amino acids. The CDR3 is CASTSYMEKNTIYF. Here the CDR3 DNA reads TGTGCCAGCACCTCTTATATGGAAAAGAACACCATATATTTT.